These 31 T cell receptor beta chains were sequenced from one sample in a study of OX40 agonist ivuxolimab in advanced cancers. Generated by immunoSEQ multiplex PCR, the TCRdb table keeps only in-frame clones and is missing some. The table shows about 40,000 clones, with around 73% occurring only once. Sequencing used CD4+ or CD8+ T cells sorted from blood, obtained in a trial of the OX40 agonist ivuxolimab. The source of these receptors is an adult with an advanced solid tumor such as melanoma, head and neck, liver or kidney cancer.

The chain has TRBV4-3 and TRBJ2-7, with D perhaps TRBD1 or TRBD2 (6 bases each). This CDR3 comprises 14 residues. Germline CDR1 LGHNA, CDR2 YSLEER. Between the trimmed V and J ends, which lost 5 bases and 0 bases, there was a span of 11 bases. The CDR3: CASSKGGSSYEQYF. CDR3 DNA: TGCGCCAGCAGCAAAGGGGGGAGCTCCTACGAGCAGTACTTC.

This clone has a handful of counts. The chain joins TRBV7-8 to TRBJ2-3, with D perhaps being TRBD1 or TRBD2 (6 bases each). In germline, CDR1 is SGHVS, CDR2 FQNEAQ. The CDR3 loop spans 14 amino acids. Trimming took off 7 bases at V and 2 bases at J, with 13 bases between the two ends. Here the CDR3 reads CASTLGGLTDTQYF. The CDR3 bases are TGTGCCAGCACCCTAGGGGGGCTCACAGATACGCAGTATTTT.

V gene TRBV19 combines with J gene TRBJ1-3; perhaps TRBD1 as D (5 bases). CDR3 length equals 14 residues. The V end lost 7 bases, the J end lost 6 bases, and 16 bases lay between the germline ends. CDR1 LNHDA and CDR2 SQIVND come from the germline V gene (reference sequence). The CDR3 spells CASNDRDGKNTIYF. DNA of the CDR3: TGTGCCAGTAATGACCGGGACGGAAAAAACACCATATATTTT.

CDR3 in amino acids: CASSLDRDTNYGYTF. CDR3 DNA sequence: TGTGCCAGCTCACTAGACAGGGATACTAACTATGGCTACACCTTC. The chain links TRBV18 to TRBJ1-2; 7 bases agree with TRBD1. Unmatched junction bases numbered 5, after V lost 4 bases and J lost 0 bases. The CDR3 is 15 residues long. Germline V gene lookup returns CDR1 KGHSH and CDR2 LQKENI.

The chain links TRBV10-3 to TRBJ1-1, with TRBD1 matching over 9 bases. CDR3 length: 15 amino acids. Germline V gene sequence: CDR1 ENHRY, CDR2 SYGVKD. J was trimmed by 1 base and V by 7 bases; bases with no gene match: 7. The CDR3 spells CAITRTGDQNTEAFF. The CDR3 bases are TGTGCCATCACCAGGACAGGGGATCAGAACACTGAAGCTTTCTTT.

The chain is built from TRBV4-1 and TRBJ1-2; D uncertain. V lost 2 bases and J 3 bases, leaving 10 bases between the germline ends. The CDR3 has 14 residues. Germline CDR1 reads MGHRA; CDR2 reads YSYEKL. CDR3 region: CASSQNDGYYGYTF. In DNA form, the CDR3 reads TGCGCCAGCAGCCAAAATGACGGATACTATGGCTACACCTTC.

This sequence joins TRBV11-3 and TRBJ2-1; 12 bases fit TRBD2. The CDR3 contains 16 residues. Germline V gives CDR1 SGHNT, CDR2 YENEEA. V lost 5 bases to trimming and J lost 10 bases; unmatched junction nucleotides: 12. CDR3 protein: CASSPGLAGPLTEQFF. The DNA for the CDR3 is TGTGCCAGCAGCCCAGGACTAGCGGGGCCCCTTACGGAGCAGTTCTTC.

This CDR3 reads CASSLHTGSDGYTF. CDR3 nucleotides: TGTGCCAGCAGCCTACATACTGGGTCAGATGGCTACACCTTC. The chain joins TRBV6-6 to TRBJ1-2; D unresolved. The CDR3 loop spans 14 amino acids. CDR1 is MNHNY, CDR2 SVGAGI, per germline (reference sequence). Trimming took 6 bases from V and 6 from J, leaving 17 bases between them.

This clone was recorded only once. CDR3 residues: CASSQDPSGGFYEQYF. The CDR3 bases are TGCGCCAGCAGCCAAGATCCTAGCGGGGGATTCTACGAGCAGTACTTC. The genes are TRBV4-1 and TRBJ2-7, with TRBD2 identical over 10 bases. V was clipped by 0 bases and J by 3 bases; unmatched bases: 5. Per the germline V gene, CDR1 is MGHRA and CDR2 is YSYEKL. The CDR3 has 16 amino acids.

The chain employs TRBV7-9 and TRBJ2-4; D is possibly TRBD1 (6 bases). Germline loops: CDR1 SEHNR, CDR2 FQNEAQ (reference sequence). The CDR3 is 16 residues long. The V end was cut by 1 base, the J end by 6 bases, with 16 bases between. The CDR3 is CASSLGRGTGTNIQYF. The DNA of the CDR3 is TGTGCCAGCAGCTTAGGTCGGGGAACAGGGACAAACATTCAGTACTTC.

The rearrangement uses TRBV7-9 and TRBJ1-1; TRBD1 is a possible D gene (6 bases). The V gene's germline CDR1 is SEHNR and CDR2 FQNEAQ (reference sequence). Trimming stripped 6 bases from V and 1 base from J, with 21 bases between. This CDR3 is built from 17 residues. The CDR3 sequence: CASRPGAGGRGNTEAFF. CDR3 in DNA: TGTGCCAGCAGACCTGGGGCCGGGGGCAGGGGGAACACTGAAGCTTTCTTT.

The chain has TRBV7-9 and TRBJ2-7, with TRBD2 matching 9 bases. V shed 5 bases, J shed 3 bases, and the junction held 8 bases outside the gene matches. The CDR3 spans 15 residues. CDR1 is SEHNR and CDR2 is FQNEAQ in the germline V gene (reference sequence). CDR3 region: CASSPPGLAFYEQYF. The CDR3 DNA follows: TGTGCCAGCAGCCCCCCGGGACTAGCTTTCTACGAGCAGTACTTC.

This chain links TRBV4-1 with TRBJ2-5; a possible D gene is TRBD2 (5 bases). Germline V gives CDR1 MGHRA, CDR2 YSYEKL. The CDR3 spans 14 residues. Trimming took off 0 bases at V and 4 bases at J, with 9 bases between the two ends. CDR3 loop: CASSQDRGRETQYF. The CDR3 DNA sequence: TGCGCCAGCAGCCAAGATAGAGGGAGAGAGACCCAGTACTTC.

The J gene is TRBJ2-7, the V gene TRBV19; 9 bases match TRBD1. CDR1 and CDR2 from the germline V gene are LNHDA and SQIVND (reference sequence). The CDR3 consists of 14 residues. V lost 8 bases, J lost 5 bases, and 10 bases stayed unmatched. The CDR3 sequence: CASCPGTGFHEQYF. In nucleotides, the CDR3 is TGTGCCAGTTGTCCCGGGACAGGGTTCCACGAGCAGTACTTC.

This rearrangement joins TRBV4-1 to TRBJ2-3; the D gene is possibly TRBD1 (6 bases). The CDR3 sequence is 14 residues long. V shed 3 bases and J shed 2 bases, with 9 bases lying between them. CDR1 MGHRA and CDR2 YSYEKL come from the germline V gene. CDR3 residues: CASSHGQNTDTQYF. The DNA of the CDR3 is TGCGCCAGCAGCCACGGACAGAACACAGATACGCAGTATTTT.

This clone was found once. V and J are TRBV30 and TRBJ1-1, with a weak D call TRBD1 (5 bases). CDR3 length equals 13 residues. CDR1 GTSNPN and CDR2 SVGIG come from the germline V gene (reference sequence). V dropped 4 bases and J dropped 2 bases, with 11 bases sitting between them. Written as DNA, the CDR3 is TGTGCCTGGACCGCAGGGCGCAACACTGAAGCTTTCTTT. Residues: CAWTAGRNTEAFF. Full variable domain (missing parts from reference TRBV30 and TRBJ1-1): SQTIHQWPATLVQPVGSPLSLECTVEGTSNPNLYWYRQAAGRGLQLLFYSVGIGQISSEVPQNLSASRPQDRQFILSSKKLLLSDSGFYLCAWTAGRNTEAFFGQGTRLTVV.

CDR3 in DNA: TGTGCTAGTGGTTTGGAACTAGCAGAGCAGTTCTTC. Translation gives CASGLELAEQFF. The chain couples TRBV12-5 to TRBJ2-1; maybe TRBD2 (6 bases). Trimming shortened V by 1 base and J by 10 bases, and 8 bases separated the two germline ends. This CDR3 is 12 amino acids long. Germline-derived CDR1 and CDR2 are LGHNT and FRNRAP.

This chain uses TRBV29-1 with TRBJ1-1; 7 nucleotides line up with TRBD1. V was clipped by 7 bases and J by 5 bases; unmatched bases: 7. The germline V gene has CDR1 SQVTM and CDR2 ANQGSEA. The CDR3 covers 12 residues. CDR3 nucleotide sequence: TGCAGCGGGAGACAGGGCGGGACTGAAGCTTTCTTT. Protein sequence: CSGRQGGTEAFF.

J is TRBJ2-7 and V is TRBV6-5; the match to TRBD1 covers 9 bases. The CDR3 has 13 residues. Germline lookup yields CDR1 MNHEY and CDR2 SVGAGI. The junction had 2 bases not matched to a gene; V was cut back by 6 bases and J by 2 bases. The chain's CDR3 is CASSGTGTYEQYF. The CDR3 DNA reads TGTGCCAGCAGCGGGACAGGGACCTACGAGCAGTACTTC.

DNA of the CDR3: TGTGCCAGCTCACAAATGGACCGGGACAATGAGCAGTTCTTC. It is translated as CASSQMDRDNEQFF. This rearrangement joins TRBV18 to TRBJ2-1; D is uncertain. Per germline, CDR1 KGHSH and CDR2 LQKENI. V lost 4 bases, J lost 5 bases, and 12 bases lay in between. This CDR3 comprises 14 residues.

The chain recombines TRBV9 with TRBJ2-3, with TRBD2 identical over 7 bases. With 0 bases clipped from V and 2 bases from J, the junction kept 3 bases outside the gene matches. The CDR3 contains 15 residues. The V gene's germline CDR1 is SGDLS and CDR2 YYNGEE. The CDR3 reads CASSVAGGATDTQYF. CDR3 bases: TGTGCCAGCAGCGTAGCGGGGGGAGCCACAGATACGCAGTATTTT.

The chain carries TRBV13 and TRBJ2-2, with 12 bases that match TRBD2. The V gene's germline CDR1 is PRHDT and CDR2 FYEKMQ (reference sequence). V shed 4 bases, J shed 5 bases, and the junction held 5 bases outside the gene matches. The CDR3 length is 16 residues. The CDR3 DNA follows: TGTGCCAGCAGCTCGCCGGGACTAGCGGGTACCGGGGAGCTGTTTTTT. Translation: CASSSPGLAGTGELFF.

The chain employs TRBV11-2 and TRBJ2-7; perhaps D is TRBD1 or TRBD2 (5 bases each). The germline V and J ends were trimmed by 1 base and 4 bases, with 14 bases remaining between them. The CDR3 has 15 amino acids. Germline CDR1 SGHAT, CDR2 FQNNGV. The CDR3 DNA reads as TGTGCCAGCAGCTTAGCGAGAGGGGCTCATTACGAGCAGTACTTC. Its protein is CASSLARGAHYEQYF.

The rearrangement uses TRBV6-1 and TRBJ1-5, with 8 bases identical to TRBD1. V gave up 3 bases and J gave up 0 bases; unmatched junction bases: 1. The CDR3 length is 15 residues. Germline V gives CDR1 MNHNS, CDR2 SASEGT. This chain's CDR3 is CASSEGQDSNQPQHF. In nucleotides, the CDR3 is TGTGCCAGCAGTGAGGGACAGGATAGCAATCAGCCCCAGCATTTT.

The chain joins TRBV6-5 to TRBJ2-2; D call uncertain. The CDR3 has 14 amino acids. The ends were cut back, 0 bases at V and 6 bases at J, with 8 bases in the middle. The V gene's germline CDR1 is MNHEY and CDR2 SVGAGI. Here the CDR3 DNA reads TGTGCCAGCAGTTACTCCACCCTGGCCGGGGAGCTGTTTTTT. Protein: CASSYSTLAGELFF.

This clone was counted a single time. This chain joins TRBV7-8 and TRBJ2-2; perhaps D is TRBD1 or TRBD2 (5 bases each). The CDR3 extends over 15 amino acids. Trimming pared 4 bases from V and 0 bases from J, leaving 9 bases between. CDR1 and CDR2 from the germline V gene are SGHVS and FQNEAQ. As DNA, the CDR3 is TGTGCCAGCAGCTCCGGGGCCGCGAACACCGGGGAGCTGTTTTTT. Translated: CASSSGAANTGELFF.

The chain joins TRBV10-1 to TRBJ2-5; possibly TRBD2 for D (5 bases). From germline, CDR1 is WNHNN and CDR2 SYGVQD (reference sequence). Trimming removed 6 bases at V and 5 bases at J, with 13 bases between. There are 13 residues in the CDR3. The CDR3 here is CASRGLCGETQYF. The CDR3 DNA follows: TGCGCCAGCAGAGGGCTATGCGGGGAGACCCAGTACTTC.

The rearrangement joins TRBV7-8 to TRBJ2-5, with 14 bases aligning to TRBD2. Germline V CDR1 and CDR2: SGHVS, FQNEAQ. V shed 5 bases, J shed 2 bases, and the junction held 13 bases outside the gene matches. This CDR3 region has 19 residues. CDR3 in amino acids: CASSPFRLAGGKLQETQYF. DNA for the CDR3: TGTGCCAGCAGCCCATTCCGACTAGCGGGAGGGAAATTACAAGAGACCCAGTACTTC.

The chain recombines TRBV9 with TRBJ1-1; a possible D gene is TRBD1 (6 bases). Germline CDR1 reads SGDLS; CDR2 reads YYNGEE. V lost 0 bases, J lost 1 base, and 7 bases lay in between. This CDR3 has 14 residues. The CDR3 DNA reads as TGTGCCAGCAGCGTAGGGACAGCGAACACTGAAGCTTTCTTT. Protein: CASSVGTANTEAFF.

The J gene is TRBJ2-4, the V gene TRBV4-1, with 8 bases lining up with TRBD2. V gave up 1 base and J gave up 9 bases; unmatched junction bases: 11. The germline gives CDR1 MGHRA, CDR2 YSYEKL. The CDR3 covers 16 residues. For the CDR3, the DNA is TGCGCCAGCAGCCAAGTCGGGGGGGCCAGAGGCATCATTCAGTACTTC. This gives the protein CASSQVGGARGIIQYF.

The chain combines TRBV6-5 with TRBJ1-5; D unclear. The V and J ends lost 8 bases and 3 bases respectively, with 5 bases between them. The length of the CDR3 is 11 residues. Germline CDR1 reads MNHEY; CDR2 reads SVGAGI. CDR3 sequence: CASGFNQPQHF. The CDR3 DNA reads TGTGCCAGCGGGTTCAATCAGCCCCAGCATTTT.